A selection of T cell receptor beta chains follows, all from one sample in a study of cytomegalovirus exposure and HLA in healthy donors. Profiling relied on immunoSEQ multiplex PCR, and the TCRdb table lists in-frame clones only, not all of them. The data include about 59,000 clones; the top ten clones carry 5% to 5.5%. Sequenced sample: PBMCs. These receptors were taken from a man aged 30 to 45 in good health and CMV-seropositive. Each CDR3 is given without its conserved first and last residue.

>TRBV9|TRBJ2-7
ASSADRLGGEQY
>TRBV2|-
ASSELANNYEQY
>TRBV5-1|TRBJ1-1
ASRQGADEAF
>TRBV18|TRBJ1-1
ASSPGQGGTEAF
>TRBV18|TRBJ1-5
ASSGQGGQPQH
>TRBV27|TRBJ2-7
ASSLALASYEQY
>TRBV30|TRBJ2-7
AWRRLRGSSYEQY
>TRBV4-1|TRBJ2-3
ASSRADRGADTQY
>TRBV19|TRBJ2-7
ASSSDRGAYEQY
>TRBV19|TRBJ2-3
ASSMGSGDTQY
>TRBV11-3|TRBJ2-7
ASSSRYGNLTYEQY
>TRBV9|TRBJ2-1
ASSVAGVGANEQF
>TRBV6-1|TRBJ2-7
ASYGDRGTYEQY
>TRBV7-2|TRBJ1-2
ASSYRFGGSYGYT
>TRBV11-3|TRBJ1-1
ASSLNYEAF
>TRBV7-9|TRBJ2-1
ASPTNRGSSDNEQF
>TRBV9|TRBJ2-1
ASSVGGGRDNEQF
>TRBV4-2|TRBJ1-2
ASSQVNSQAGGYT
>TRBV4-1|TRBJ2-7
ASSQSREVPIHEQY
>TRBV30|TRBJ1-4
AGSVPSRQGEKLF
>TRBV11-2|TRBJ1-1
ASSWQGNLEAF
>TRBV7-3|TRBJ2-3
ASSSTPFSGSFGDTQY
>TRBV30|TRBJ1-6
AWSTGLNYNSPLH
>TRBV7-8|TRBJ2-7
ASSVRTSGGLSAYEQY
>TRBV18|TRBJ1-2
ASSTLGQANNYGYT
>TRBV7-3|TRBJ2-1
ASSPYVGNEQF
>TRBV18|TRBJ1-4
ASSPRDRSNEKLF